The sequence of this T cell receptor beta chain was determined in a study of T cell changes during pregnancy in multiple sclerosis. Trimming shortened V by 4 bases and J by 2 bases, and 12 bases separated the two germline ends. This CDR3 is 14 amino acids long. Germline loops: CDR1 MGHRA, CDR2 YSYEKL. Assay used: immunoSEQ multiplex PCR; TCRdb lists only in-frame clones, some missing. The repertoire holds approximately 130,000 clones, with roughly 96% as singletons. The V call is TRBV4-1, the J call TRBJ2-7; D is ambiguous. The sequence was collected from a female donor with multiple sclerosis, enrolled in a pregnancy study. The specimen was peripheral blood, collected after pregnancy. CDR3 loop: CASSPPIPPYEQYF. CDR3 sequence (DNA): TGCGCCAGCAGCCCACCTATCCCTCCCTACGAGCAGTACTTC.